This T cell receptor (beta chain) was recovered during a study of regulatory T cells in long-lasting Graves disease. Arm-PCR of CDR3 regions and iRepertoire HTBI primers were used to build TCR beta libraries. Each CDR3 protein gets one entry after TCRdb re-called the multiplex PCR reads with MiXCR. Counted here are hundreds of thousands of distinct CDR3 sequences, around 15% occurring once; the ten biggest clones make up 25%. Time point reported: newly diagnosed GD, antithyroid drugs for less than 3 months. The authors made the TCR library using RNA they extracted from PBMCs. Xi'an, China, was home to the endocrinology department that provided patients. These data also featured in a second study, about T cells in Graves' hyperthyroidism and ophthalmopathy. That work states: Ophthalmopathy cases were set apart from stable hyperthyroidism by a 13 V-J model.

The sequences come from peripheral blood mononuclear cells (PBMCs), collected at new diagnosis, from a patient treated with antithyroid drugs. This clonotype was obtained from a woman between 40 and 65 years old with Graves disease.

CDR3 residues: CSVEDAGQSTYEQYF. CDR3 nucleotide sequence: TGCAGCGTTGAAGATGCGGGACAGAGCACCTACGAGCAGTACTTC. This chain connects TRBV29-1 to TRBJ2-7; tentative D call: TRBD1 (7 bases). The CDR3 is made up of 15 amino acids. The V gene lost 0 bases and the J gene lost 2 bases, with 14 bases spanning the gap. Germline assignment: CDR1 SQVTM and CDR2 ANQGSEA.